The T cell receptor beta chain described here comes from a study of graft-versus-host responses after intestinal transplantation. At the level of the study: Isolated intestinal, liver-intestinal, or multivisceral transplants had been given to the recipients. Overall study results and limits: Where graft-donor T cell macrochimerism was present, patients had high graft-versus-host to host-versus-graft clonal ratios in allografts.

CDR1 and CDR2 (germline): LNHDA, SQIVND (reference sequence). V was pared by 7 bases and J by 5 bases, with 4 bases of the junction left unmatched. The CDR3 length is 12 residues. On this clone: What it binds is not known.

Clones were read by immunoSEQ multiplex PCR, and TCRdb kept only the in-frame ones, dropping some. This table has around 100,000 clones, roughly 84% appearing once. This TCR derives from a human donor who was the organ donor for an intestinal transplant. The V gene is TRBV19, the J gene TRBJ1-2; 7 bases are a match to TRBD1. The specimen comprised unstimulated CD4+ T cells sorted from spleen or lymph node cells, sampled before transplant. The CDR3 bases are TGTGCCAGTACCCCGACAGGGTATGGCTACACCTTC. Its translation is CASTPTGYGYTF.